This TCR beta chain was identified in a study of T cell clones after liver transplantation. On the study more broadly: A pre-transplant mixed lymphocyte reaction with TCRbeta sequencing defined graft-donor-reactive clones followed in post-transplant blood. Graft-donor-reactive sequences were compared with third-party-reactive TCRbeta sequences from pre-transplant mixed lymphocyte reactions. HCV positivity affected three of eight recipients; the rest lacked autoimmune or viral indications.

Germline trimming cut 4 bases from V and 0 bases from J; bases unmatched to any gene: 3. Germline CDR1 SEHNR, CDR2 FQNEAQ (reference sequence). CDR3 size: 15 residues. Profiling relied on immunoSEQ multiplex PCR, and the TCRdb table lists in-frame clones only, not all of them. The sample records fewer than 20,000 clones, 80% to 90% being singletons. The specimen was CD8+ T cells from blood, collected 46 months after liver transplant. V usage is TRBV7-9 and J usage is TRBJ2-3, with 8 bases lining up with TRBD1. The receptor was derived from a human patient who received a liver transplant. Some T cells may have originated in the graft donor. Written as DNA, the CDR3 is TGTGCCAGCAGCTCCCGACAGGGGAGCACAGATACGCAGTATTTT. It encodes CASSSRQGSTDTQYF.